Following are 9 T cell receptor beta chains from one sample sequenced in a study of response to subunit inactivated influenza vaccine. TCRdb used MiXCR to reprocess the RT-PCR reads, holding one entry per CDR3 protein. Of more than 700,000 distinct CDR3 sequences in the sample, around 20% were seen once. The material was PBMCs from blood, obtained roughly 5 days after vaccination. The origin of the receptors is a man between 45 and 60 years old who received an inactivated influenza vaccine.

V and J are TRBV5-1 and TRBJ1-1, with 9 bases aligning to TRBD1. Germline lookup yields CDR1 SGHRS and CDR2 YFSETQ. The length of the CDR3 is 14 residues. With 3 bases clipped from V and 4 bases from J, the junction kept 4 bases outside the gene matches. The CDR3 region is CASSSQDRGTEAFF. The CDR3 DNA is TGCGCCAGCAGCTCCCAGGACAGGGGCACTGAAGCTTTCTTT.

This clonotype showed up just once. The CDR3 DNA reads TGTGCCAGCAGTGGACCGGGACAGGGGGCCGGGGAGCTGTTTTTT. As protein: CASSGPGQGAGELFF. V gene TRBV6-2 or TRBV6-3 combines with J gene TRBJ2-2, with TRBD1 matching over 11 bases. CDR1 is MNHEY and CDR2 is SVGEGT in the germline V gene. The CDR3 extends over 15 amino acids. The trim removed 5 bases at V and 6 bases at J, leaving 5 bases unmatched.

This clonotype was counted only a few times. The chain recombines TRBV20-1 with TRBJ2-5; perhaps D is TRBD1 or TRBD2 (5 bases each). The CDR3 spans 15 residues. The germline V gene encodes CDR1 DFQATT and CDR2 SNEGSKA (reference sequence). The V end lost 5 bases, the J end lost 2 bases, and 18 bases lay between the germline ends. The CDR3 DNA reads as TGCAGTGCTGTCGGAGGTCTCAGGGCACAAGAGACCCAGTACTTC. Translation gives CSAVGGLRAQETQYF.

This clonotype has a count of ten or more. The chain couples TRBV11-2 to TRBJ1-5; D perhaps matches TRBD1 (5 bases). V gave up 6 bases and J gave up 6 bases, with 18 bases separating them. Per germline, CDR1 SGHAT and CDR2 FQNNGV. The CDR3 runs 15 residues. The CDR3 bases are TGTGCCAGCAGTAGAGGGGAAGGAAGGGGTCAGCCCCAGCATTTT. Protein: CASSRGEGRGQPQHF.

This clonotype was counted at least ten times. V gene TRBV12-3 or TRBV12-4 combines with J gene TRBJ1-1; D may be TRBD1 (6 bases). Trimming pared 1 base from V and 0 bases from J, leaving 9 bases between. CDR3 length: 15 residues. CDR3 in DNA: TGTGCCAGCAGTTTAGGGGGGGACATGAACACTGAAGCTTTCTTT. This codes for CASSLGGDMNTEAFF.

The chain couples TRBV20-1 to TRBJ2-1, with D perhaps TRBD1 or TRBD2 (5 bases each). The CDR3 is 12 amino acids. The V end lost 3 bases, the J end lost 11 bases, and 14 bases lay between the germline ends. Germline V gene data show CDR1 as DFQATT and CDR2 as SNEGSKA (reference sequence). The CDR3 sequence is CSASGTEFKQFF. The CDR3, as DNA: TGCAGTGCTAGCGGGACCGAGTTCAAGCAGTTCTTC.

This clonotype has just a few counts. The CDR3 DNA is TGTGCCACCAGCACAAGGACAGGTTGGACTGAAGCTTTCTTT. This gives the protein CATSTRTGWTEAFF. This sequence joins TRBV15 and TRBJ1-1, with 7 bases lining up with TRBD1. The ends lost 4 bases at V and 5 bases at J; junction bases unmatched: 7. The length of the CDR3 is 14 residues. Germline CDR1 LNHNV, CDR2 YYDKDF (reference sequence).

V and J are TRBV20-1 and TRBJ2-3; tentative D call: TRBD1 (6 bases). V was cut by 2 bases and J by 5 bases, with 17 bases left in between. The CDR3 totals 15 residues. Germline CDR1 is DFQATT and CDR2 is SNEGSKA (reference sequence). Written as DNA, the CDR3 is TGCAGTGCTAGAAGGGACAACTCTCGAATAGATACGCAGTATTTT. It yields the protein CSARRDNSRIDTQYF.

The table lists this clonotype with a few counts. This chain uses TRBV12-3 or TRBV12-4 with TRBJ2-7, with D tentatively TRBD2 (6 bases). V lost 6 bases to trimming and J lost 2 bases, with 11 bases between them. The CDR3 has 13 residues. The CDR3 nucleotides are TGTGCCAGCAGCACTAGCCGCCCCTACGAGCAGTACTTC. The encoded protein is CASSTSRPYEQYF.